These 21 T cell receptor beta chains originate from one sample sequenced in a study of blood T cells in healthy people across ages (dated by TCRdb to 2013 to 2016). Libraries were made using 5' RACE. Reads for this sample came from an Illumina HiSeq 2500. A second PCR of about 7 to 12 cycles was run with a J-beta primer mix and a sample-barcoded 5' primer. TCRdb took the public reads, trimmed them with fastp at Q25, ran MiXCR for clone calling and kept in-frame beta chains. When rows share a CDR3 protein, they turn into one entry using the most common DNA and genes. Recorded for this sample are roughly 800,000 distinct CDR3 sequences; roughly 50% of them occurred a single time. Of the sample, approximately 40% is held by the ten largest clones. Sample: blood. Receptors were obtained from an elderly man in good health.

This clonotype occurred a few times. The chain links TRBV10-3 to TRBJ2-6, with D hard to call. Germline assignment: CDR1 ENHRY and CDR2 SYGVKD. The V and J ends lost 2 bases and 0 bases respectively, with 5 bases between them. The CDR3 runs 15 residues. CDR3 nucleotide sequence: TGTGCCATCAGTGAGAGCGACTCTGGGGCCAACGTCCTGACTTTC. It yields the protein CAISESDSGANVLTF.

CDR3 amino acids: CASSYSPPGDGETQYF. CDR3 nucleotide sequence: TGTGCCAGCAGTTACTCCCCGCCTGGGGATGGGGAGACCCAGTACTTC. The rearrangement links TRBV6-6 to TRBJ2-5; D gene uncertain. Germline V gene lookup returns CDR1 MNHNY and CDR2 SVGAGI (reference sequence). This CDR3 has 16 amino acids. Trimming took 0 bases from V and 5 from J, leaving 16 bases between them.

The chain joins TRBV2 to TRBJ2-5, with unresolved D. Looked up from germline, CDR1 is SNHLY and CDR2 is FYNNEI. V lost 3 bases and J 5 bases, leaving 7 bases between the germline ends. This CDR3 has 12 residues. CDR3 in DNA: TGTGCCAGCAGTGAGTTGAGGGAGACCCAGTACTTC. It codes for CASSELRETQYF.

This clonotype has only a few counts. CDR3 DNA: TGTGCCAGCAAAGGAGGGGTCACCGAGCAGTACTTC. Translating gives CASKGGVTEQYF. V usage is TRBV6-5 and J usage is TRBJ2-7; D possibly corresponds to TRBD2 (6 bases). The germline CDR1 and CDR2 sequences are MNHEY and SVGAGI. V shed 7 bases and J shed 6 bases, with 13 bases lying between them. The CDR3 consists of 12 residues.

CDR3 loop: CATSDHQGWNEQFF. The CDR3 DNA is TGTGCCACCAGTGACCACCAGGGGTGGAATGAGCAGTTCTTC. The genes are TRBV24-1 and TRBJ2-1; a weak D match, TRBD1 (6 bases). The CDR3 is made up of 14 amino acids. V was trimmed by 4 bases and J by 7 bases, leaving 13 bases between them. Germline V gene sequence: CDR1 KGHDR, CDR2 SFDVKD.

The chain links TRBV7-2 to TRBJ2-1, with 8 bases that match TRBD2. V dropped 4 bases and J dropped 10; count of bases not matched to a gene: 12. Germline CDR1 reads SGHTA; CDR2 reads FQGNSA. The CDR3 sequence is 15 residues long. The CDR3 bases are TGTGCCAGCAGCTCCCGAGCGGGAGAATTTCAGGAGCAGTTCTTC. Translation: CASSSRAGEFQEQFF.

This rearrangement joins TRBV7-9 to TRBJ1-1, with D unresolved. The length of the CDR3 is 13 residues. The germline gives CDR1 SEHNR, CDR2 FQNEAQ (reference sequence). Trimming took off 6 bases at V and 5 bases at J, with 13 bases between the two ends. The CDR3 spells CASSRYGGTEAFF. The DNA for the CDR3 is TGTGCCAGCAGTCGCTACGGAGGGACTGAAGCTTTCTTT.

This clonotype was detected only a few times. V is TRBV29-1 and J is TRBJ1-2, with D possibly TRBD1 on 6 matching bases. Trimming pared 5 bases from V and 7 bases from J, leaving 17 bases between. The CDR3 extends over 13 amino acids. Germline CDR1 is SQVTM and CDR2 is ANQGSEA. The CDR3 spells CSVSTTGTRGYTF. The CDR3 DNA reads as TGCAGCGTTTCTACGACAGGTACCCGTGGCTACACCTTC.

The V call is TRBV10-3, the J call TRBJ1-2; 8 nucleotides agree with TRBD1. There are 14 residues in the CDR3. Germline V gene lookup returns CDR1 ENHRY and CDR2 SYGVKD. V gave up 3 bases and J gave up 4 bases; unmatched junction bases: 4. The CDR3 loop is CAISERTGPYGYTF. In DNA, the CDR3 is TGTGCCATCAGTGAAAGGACAGGGCCCTATGGCTACACCTTC.

In this sample, this clonotype turned up a few times. The V gene is TRBV5-1, the J gene TRBJ2-1; possible D gene TRBD2, 5 bases. The CDR3 consists of 15 residues. The V end was cut by 7 bases, the J end by 4 bases, with 18 bases between. Per germline, CDR1 SGHRS and CDR2 YFSETQ. The CDR3 DNA reads TGCGCCAGCGCCAATGTCGGGAACGCTTACAATGAGCAGTTCTTC. Translating it yields CASANVGNAYNEQFF.

V and J are TRBV12-3 or TRBV12-4 and TRBJ1-2; 8 positions agree with TRBD1. V lost 6 bases and J lost 8; bases outside the gene matches: 5. CDR3 length: 12 amino acids. CDR3 nucleotide sequence: TGTGCCAGCAGCTTCAGGGGGCCCGGCTACACCTTC. Residues: CASSFRGPGYTF.

This clonotype has just a few counts. The rearrangement joins TRBV7-2 to TRBJ2-1, with 14 bases that match TRBD2. The CDR3 length is 13 residues. In germline, CDR1 is SGHTA, CDR2 FQGNSA. J gave up 12 bases and V 6 bases, and 4 bases lay outside the gene matches. The CDR3 loop reads CASSGLAGGRQFF. CDR3 DNA sequence: TGTGCCAGCAGTGGACTAGCGGGAGGAAGGCAGTTCTTC. Full variable domain (remainder filled in from reference TRBV7-2 and TRBJ2-1): GAGVSQSPSNKVTEKGKDVELRCDPISGHTALYWYRQSLGQGLEFLIYFQGNSAPDKSGLPSDRFSAERTGGSVSTLTIQRTQQEDSAVYLCASSGLAGGRQFFGPGTRLTVL.

The rearrangement uses TRBV10-3 and TRBJ2-1; D gene ambiguous. V lost 0 bases and J lost 10, with 10 bases in between. The CDR3 is 13 amino acids. The germline CDR1 and CDR2 sequences are ENHRY and SYGVKD. CDR3 region: CAISESRPMEQFF. The CDR3 bases are TGTGCCATCAGTGAGTCTAGACCGATGGAGCAGTTCTTC.

This clonotype was counted a few times. V is TRBV12-3 or TRBV12-4 and J is TRBJ2-5; 8 nucleotides line up with TRBD1. The V gene end was trimmed by 7 bases and the J gene end by 11 bases; junction bases not matched to a gene: 15. The CDR3 has 14 amino acids. Here the CDR3 reads CASNMGTGENEQYF. DNA of the CDR3: TGTGCCAGCAACATGGGGACAGGAGAAAATGAGCAGTACTTC.

This sequence joins TRBV7-2 and TRBJ2-7; 10 bases map to TRBD2. In germline, CDR1 is SGHTA, CDR2 FQGNSA. CDR3 length equals 15 residues. The V gene end was trimmed by 6 bases and the J gene end by 3 bases; junction bases not matched to a gene: 8. The CDR3 is CASSRTSGGGYEQYF. The CDR3 nucleotides are TGTGCCAGCAGTCGGACTAGCGGAGGCGGCTACGAGCAGTACTTC.

This clonotype has more than one count but fewer than ten. The chain uses TRBV6-2 or TRBV6-3 and TRBJ2-6; D is possibly TRBD1 (6 bases). CDR1 and CDR2 (germline): MNHEY, SVGEGT. Trimming removed 7 bases at V and 1 base at J, with 20 bases between. The CDR3 is 18 residues long. CDR3 protein: CASTDAYGGHSGANVLTF. CDR3 bases: TGTGCCAGCACCGACGCCTATGGGGGCCATTCTGGGGCCAACGTCCTGACTTTC.

This rearrangement joins TRBV7-2 to TRBJ1-1; D unresolved. Germline assignment: CDR1 SGHTA and CDR2 FQGNSA. With 5 bases removed from V and 4 bases from J, the gap between germline ends came to 8 bases. The CDR3 covers 12 residues. This chain's CDR3 is CASSPRSTEAFF. The CDR3 bases are TGTGCCAGCAGCCCCCGAAGCACTGAAGCTTTCTTT.

The rearrangement joins TRBV2 to TRBJ1-2, with D unclear. The V and J ends lost 7 bases and 2 bases respectively, with 14 bases between them. CDR1 is SNHLY and CDR2 is FYNNEI in the germline V gene. This CDR3 spans 14 amino acids. The CDR3 is CASTGLVGNYGYTF. CDR3 coding DNA: TGTGCCAGCACCGGTCTCGTAGGCAACTATGGCTACACCTTC. The full variable domain, in which reference TRBV2 and TRBJ1-2 provide the parts outside the CDR3, is EPEVTQTPSHQVTQMGQEVILRCVPISNHLYFYWYRQILGQKVEFLVSFYNNEISEKSEIFDDQFSVERPDGSNFTLKIRSTKLEDSAMYFCASTGLVGNYGYTFGSGTRLTVV.

The gene calls are TRBV20-1 and TRBJ1-2; D uncertain. V was trimmed by 5 bases and J by 2 bases, leaving 12 bases between them. This CDR3 is 13 amino acids long. CDR1 is DFQATT, CDR2 SNEGSKA, per germline (reference sequence). CDR3 nucleotide sequence: TGCAGTGCTGCCCGCAACCGAAACTATGGCTACACCTTC. Translating gives CSAARNRNYGYTF.

This clonotype has a count of ten or more. At one end, the junction sequence differs from germline, possibly due to a read error. The chain couples TRBV5-1 to TRBJ2-6; possible D gene TRBD2, 6 bases. CDR3 length: 15 amino acids. CDR1 and CDR2 from the germline V gene are SGHRS and YFSETQ. CDR3 amino acids: CASSLGGTGANVLTF. CDR3 DNA sequence: TGTGCCAGCAGCTTAGGAGGGACTGGGGCCAACGTCCTGACTTTC. The full variable domain, in which reference TRBV5-1 and TRBJ2-6 provide the parts outside the CDR3, is KAGVTQTPRYLIKTRGQQVTLSCSPISGHRSVSWYQQTPGQGLQFLFEYFSETQRNKGNFPGRFSGRQFSNSRSEMNVSTLELGDSALYLCASSLGGTGANVLTFGAGSRLTVL.

This clonotype has a single count. Relative to the germline gene, one junction end is altered; a read error may explain this. The chain has TRBV25-1 and TRBJ1-2; TRBD1 agrees at 9 bases. The CDR3 is 14 amino acids. Germline CDR1 reads MGHDK; CDR2 reads SYGVNS. The CDR3 DNA sequence: TGTGCCGGCAGTGTGACAGGGGGATTCTATGGCTACACCTTC. Translated, it gives CAGSVTGGFYGYTF.